The 24 T cell receptor beta chains given below trace back to one sample, sequenced in a study of early T cells in non-severe SARS-CoV-2 infection. TCRdb re-analysed the 5' RACE reads in MiXCR, keeping a single row per CDR3 protein. The sample contains 25,000 to 35,000 distinct CDR3 sequences, about 2.7% of which appear only once. The material sequenced was whole blood. These receptors came from an adult who was a healthcare worker with PCR-confirmed SARS-CoV-2 infection or an uninfected control (not recorded which).

There are a few counts of this clonotype. This chain connects TRBV29-1 to TRBJ2-1; D could derive from TRBD1 or TRBD2 (5 bases each). This CDR3 is 10 amino acids long. Trimming pared 3 bases from V and 12 bases from J, leaving 9 bases between. Germline assignment: CDR1 SQVTM and CDR2 ANQGSEA. The DNA of the CDR3 is TGCAGCGTTGAGGGGGAGAGGCAGTTCTTC. It specifies CSVEGERQFF.

At least ten counts were recorded for this clonotype. The gene calls are TRBV18 and TRBJ2-7; 10 nucleotides align to TRBD2. V was clipped by 4 bases and J by 1 base; unmatched bases: 4. CDR3 length: 15 amino acids. CDR1 is KGHSH, CDR2 LQKENI, per germline. In nucleotides, the CDR3 is TGTGCCAGCTCACAAAGCGGGGGGGCGTCCTACGAGCAGTACGTC. Residues: CASSQSGGASYEQYV.

This clonotype has a handful of counts. Germline is not matched at one junction end, which may reflect a read error. This chain uses TRBV18 with TRBJ1-1, with 9 bases matching TRBD1. The CDR3 is 9 residues long. Germline CDR1 and CDR2: KGHSH and LQKENI. This CDR3 is CASSPDRGF. Here the CDR3 DNA reads TGTGCCAGCTCACCGGACAGGGGATTT.

This clonotype has ten or more counts. The CDR3 DNA is TGCAGTGCCTCCGACAGCAATGAGCAGTTCTTC. It translates to CSASDSNEQFF. V is TRBV20-1 and J is TRBJ2-1; TRBD1 is a possible D gene (5 bases). There are 11 residues in the CDR3. Trimming pared 6 bases from V and 6 bases from J, leaving 9 bases between. The V gene's germline CDR1 is DFQATT and CDR2 SNEGSKA (reference sequence).

The chain recombines TRBV18 with TRBJ2-1; D ambiguous. Germline CDR1 reads KGHSH; CDR2 reads LQKENI. The CDR3 extends over 15 amino acids. V was clipped by 0 bases and J by 4 bases, with 10 bases between them. CDR3: CASSPPSREYNEQFF. DNA of the CDR3: TGTGCCAGCTCACCACCGTCCCGCGAGTACAATGAGCAGTTCTTC.

This clonotype was detected many times. The chain joins TRBV11-2 to TRBJ1-1, with D possibly being TRBD1 (5 bases). Trimming took 0 bases from V and 0 from J, leaving 5 bases between them. CDR3 size: 14 residues. Germline loops: CDR1 SGHAT, CDR2 FQNNGV. Written as DNA, the CDR3 is TGTGCCAGCAGCTTAGACAGGGTGAACACTGAAGCTTTCTTT. Its protein product is CASSLDRVNTEAFF.

This sequence joins TRBV12-3 or TRBV12-4 and TRBJ1-6; tentative D call: TRBD1 (5 bases). The CDR3 runs to 12 residues. Trimming shortened V by 6 bases and J by 9 bases, and 9 bases separated the two germline ends. The CDR3 DNA sequence: TGTGCCAGCAGCCCAGGGTTTTCACCCCTCCACTTT. It yields the protein CASSPGFSPLHF.

This clonotype has a count of ten or more. This chain uses TRBV12-3 or TRBV12-4 with TRBJ1-4; D may be TRBD1 (6 bases). V was trimmed by 3 bases and J by 8 bases, leaving 19 bases between them. The CDR3 runs to 16 residues. Here the CDR3 reads CASSFGTGLLKEKLFF. CDR3 nucleotides: TGTGCCAGCAGTTTCGGAACAGGGCTGCTTAAGGAAAAACTGTTTTTT.

The chain combines TRBV2 with TRBJ2-7, with TRBD2 matching 7 bases. Germline CDR1 and CDR2: SNHLY and FYNNEI. The junction had 9 bases not matched to a gene; V was cut back by 1 base and J by 3 bases. The CDR3 runs to 16 residues. CDR3 region: CASSEVGPSGNYEQYV. CDR3 DNA: TGTGCCAGCAGTGAAGTAGGGCCTAGCGGTAACTACGAGCAGTACGTC.

This clonotype was counted ten times or more. The chain is built from TRBV21-1 and TRBJ2-3; the table assigns TRBD2, which was not confirmed against the DNA. TRBV21-1 is annotated as a pseudogene. This CDR3 has 16 residues. In nucleotides, the CDR3 is TGTGCCAGCAGCAAATGGGGACTAGCGGGGGGGAATACGCAGTATTTT. Protein: CASSKWGLAGGNTQYF.

Ten or more counts support this clonotype. The CDR3 loop reads CASSPGGNQPQHF. The CDR3 nucleotides read TGTGCCAGCAGCCCTGGGGGGAATCAGCCCCAGCATTTT. The chain links TRBV25-1 to TRBJ1-5, with a tentative D call TRBD1 (5 bases). The CDR3 loop spans 13 amino acids. Germline CDR1 MGHDK, CDR2 SYGVNS. Trimming removed 6 bases at V and 4 bases at J, with 10 bases between. Variable domain in full (rest from reference TRBV25-1 and TRBJ1-5): EADIYQTPRYLVIGTGKKITLECSQTMGHDKMYWYQQDPGMELHLIHYSYGVNSTEKGDLSSESTVSRIRTEHFPLTLESARPSHTSQYLCASSPGGNQPQHFGDGTRLSIL.

This clonotype was recorded at least ten times. This chain links TRBV5-6 with TRBJ2-5; D is unresolved. Germline V gene lookup returns CDR1 SGHDT and CDR2 YYEEEE. The CDR3 is 13 residues long. Trimming cost V 1 base and J 5 bases, with 9 bases left between them. The CDR3 DNA sequence: TGTGCCAGCAGCTTGACTCAACTGGAGACCCAGTACTTC. Its protein product is CASSLTQLETQYF.

This clonotype has a count of ten or more. The chain joins TRBV5-1 to TRBJ1-1; possible D gene TRBD1, 5 bases. CDR1 is SGHRS and CDR2 is YFSETQ in the germline V gene. The CDR3 is 15 amino acids. V was shortened by 4 bases and J by 6 bases, with 19 bases between the two germline ends. The CDR3 DNA reads as TGCGCCAGCAGCCAAACAAAAGGGGTTTCGGCTGAAGCTTTCTTT. Translated: CASSQTKGVSAEAFF.

This clonotype occurred many times. The CDR3 protein is CASSRSGLLTGELFF. The DNA for the CDR3 is TGTGCCAGCAGTCGTTCGGGACTACTCACCGGGGAGCTGTTTTTT. The V and J genes are TRBV12-3 or TRBV12-4 and TRBJ2-2, with TRBD2 identical over 7 bases. The trim removed 5 bases at V and 4 bases at J, leaving 7 bases unmatched. The CDR3 is 15 amino acids.

This clonotype was picked up a small number of times. The V and J genes are TRBV6-1 and TRBJ2-7; D is perhaps TRBD2 (5 bases). CDR3 size: 13 residues. V gave up 8 bases and J gave up 2 bases, with 13 bases separating them. Germline loops: CDR1 MNHNS, CDR2 SASEGT. CDR3 loop: CASREIGAYEQYV. For the CDR3, the DNA is TGTGCCAGCCGGGAAATAGGCGCCTACGAGCAGTACGTC.

This clonotype was detected many times. The V call is TRBV18, the J call TRBJ2-6; possibly TRBD1 for D (6 bases). The CDR3 covers 15 residues. V lost 4 bases and J lost 0, with 7 bases in between. Germline-derived CDR1 and CDR2 are KGHSH and LQKENI. CDR3 region: CASSQQGSGANVLTF. CDR3 nucleotides: TGTGCCAGCTCACAACAGGGCTCTGGGGCCAACGTCCTGACTTTC.

This clonotype has ten or more counts. The V call is TRBV21-1, the J call TRBJ2-5. TRBV21-1 is recorded as a pseudogene. The CDR3 consists of 19 residues. The CDR3 region is CASSKSSARKKLQRETQYF. In nucleotides, the CDR3 is TGTGCCAGCAGCAAAAGCTCGGCCAGAAAAAAGCTTCAGCGAGAGACCCAGTACTTC.

This clonotype was detected many times. The genes are TRBV19 and TRBJ2-1, with TRBD1 matching over 12 bases. The length of the CDR3 is 15 residues. From germline, CDR1 is LNHDA and CDR2 SQIVND (reference sequence). After removal of 5 bases from V and 8 bases from J, the junction contained 7 bases not matched to a gene. The CDR3 protein is CASSRGQGAVDEQFF. CDR3 DNA: TGTGCCAGTAGTCGGGGACAGGGGGCGGTGGATGAGCAGTTCTTC.

Many counts were recorded for this clonotype. The chain is built from TRBV12-3 or TRBV12-4 and TRBJ2-3; 8 bases line up with TRBD1. V gave up 6 bases and J gave up 5 bases; unmatched junction bases: 7. The CDR3 length is 14 residues. The CDR3 loop reads CASRLQGVGDTQYF. CDR3 bases: TGTGCCAGCAGGTTACAGGGGGTTGGAGATACGCAGTATTTT.

This clonotype rates as medium-sized. CDR3 residues: CSARARVNTEAFF. CDR3 DNA sequence: TGCAGTGCTAGAGCCAGGGTGAACACTGAAGCTTTCTTT. V gene TRBV20-1 combines with J gene TRBJ1-1; D possibly corresponds to TRBD1 (5 bases). The CDR3 contains 13 residues. The germline V gene encodes CDR1 DFQATT and CDR2 SNEGSKA (reference sequence). The ends were cut back, 1 base at V and 0 bases at J, with 6 bases in the middle.

Comment on this clonotype: The germline gene is not matched at one end of the junction; a read error may be the cause. The chain couples TRBV12-3 or TRBV12-4 to TRBJ1-1; D uncertain. The CDR3 has 13 residues. The CDR3 DNA is TGTGCCAGCAGCCAACCCCACGGCCGTGAAGCTTTCTTC. Its translation: CASSQPHGREAFF.

This clonotype was found many times. This chain connects TRBV30 to TRBJ2-1; D might be TRBD2 (6 bases). Between the trimmed V and J ends, which lost 0 bases and 4 bases, there was a span of 13 bases. In germline, CDR1 is GTSNPN, CDR2 SVGIG (reference sequence). The CDR3 runs to 15 residues. CDR3 nucleotide sequence: TGTGCCTGGAGTGTACATGCGGGGATTTACAATGAGCAGTTCTTC. Translation gives CAWSVHAGIYNEQFF.

There are many counts of this clonotype. V usage is TRBV6-5 and J usage is TRBJ1-1; no reliable D call. The CDR3 has 12 residues. Germline V CDR1 and CDR2: MNHEY, SVGAGI. The V end was cut by 0 bases, the J end by 8 bases, with 7 bases between. The CDR3 is CASSYSRQEAFF. For the CDR3, the DNA is TGTGCCAGCAGTTACTCCAGGCAGGAAGCTTTCTTT.

This clonotype was found many times. The chain employs TRBV24-1 and TRBJ1-2; D ambiguous. The CDR3 is made up of 12 amino acids. The germline V gene has CDR1 KGHDR and CDR2 SFDVKD. V lost 9 bases and J 8 bases, leaving 15 bases between the germline ends. The CDR3 sequence is CATETASGGYTF. The CDR3, as DNA: TGTGCCACCGAAACAGCCTCCGGGGGCTACACCTTC.